The 26 T cell receptor beta chains listed next were all sequenced from one sample in a study of cytomegalovirus exposure and HLA in healthy donors. PCR was performed using 60 Vbeta and 13 Jbeta primers. Assay used: immunoSEQ multiplex PCR; TCRdb lists only in-frame clones, some missing. The sample lists about 140,000 clones; about 84% were seen once. Sequencing was performed on PBMCs. The source of these receptors is a man aged 50-60 years in good health and CMV-seronegative.

This chain joins TRBV6-1 and TRBJ1-4; TRBD1 matches 8 bases. The ends lost 5 bases at V and 8 bases at J; junction bases unmatched: 4. The germline CDR1 and CDR2 sequences are MNHNS and SASEGT. The CDR3 extends over 13 amino acids. For the CDR3, the DNA is TGTGCCAGCAGTCTGGACAGGGAAGAAAAACTGTTTTTT. It codes for CASSLDREEKLFF.

In this sample, this clone turned up once. The CDR3 sequence: CASSDPSQETAYEQYF. In nucleotides, the CDR3 is TGTGCCAGCAGTGACCCGTCTCAGGAAACGGCCTACGAGCAGTACTTC. The chain uses TRBV25-1 and TRBJ2-7; D call uncertain. V was pared by 3 bases and J by 2 bases, with 17 bases between. There are 16 residues in the CDR3. Germline loops: CDR1 MGHDK, CDR2 SYGVNS.

The gene calls are TRBV6-5 and TRBJ1-1; a weak D match, TRBD1 (5 bases). This CDR3 spans 15 amino acids. Per germline, CDR1 MNHEY and CDR2 SVGAGI. The V end lost 6 bases, the J end lost 8 bases, and 22 bases lay between the germline ends. CDR3 coding DNA: TGTGCCAGCAGCCCTCACGGGGGGGGACCACAGGAAGCTTTCTTT. It codes for CASSPHGGGPQEAFF.

The CDR3 sequence is CASSLNRGSNEKLFF. The DNA of the CDR3 is TGTGCCAGCTCACTTAACAGGGGTTCTAATGAAAAACTGTTTTTT. V gene TRBV18 combines with J gene TRBJ1-4; TRBD1 aligns across 7 bases. The ends lost 4 bases at V and 3 bases at J; junction bases unmatched: 5. CDR1 is KGHSH, CDR2 LQKENI, per germline. There are 15 residues in the CDR3.

The J gene is TRBJ1-1, the V gene TRBV6-1, with D possibly matching TRBD1 (5 bases). The CDR3 length is 15 residues. Germline V CDR1 and CDR2: MNHNS, SASEGT. The V end was cut by 3 bases, the J end by 0 bases, with 11 bases between. The DNA of the CDR3 is TGTGCCAGCAGTGATCAACGGACACTGAACACTGAAGCTTTCTTT. This gives the protein CASSDQRTLNTEAFF.

This chain's CDR3 is CASSFRRGPGTGANVLTF. CDR3 sequence (DNA): TGTGCCAGCAGCTTTAGGAGGGGGCCAGGGACAGGGGCCAACGTCCTGACTTTC. The chain combines TRBV11-3 with TRBJ2-6, with D tentatively TRBD1 (7 bases). The germline CDR1 and CDR2 sequences are SGHNT and YENEEA. This CDR3 region has 18 residues. V gave up 3 bases and J gave up 4 bases, with 19 bases separating them.

The chain recombines TRBV5-1 with TRBJ1-6, with TRBD1 matching over 8 bases. Germline V lookup: CDR1 SGHRS, CDR2 YFSETQ. This CDR3 contains 17 residues. Germline trimming cut 0 bases from V and 7 bases from J; bases unmatched to any gene: 9. Here the CDR3 DNA reads TGCGCCAGCAGCTTGGGGGCAGGGGGCGTTCGGAATTCACCCCTCCACTTT. Its translation: CASSLGAGGVRNSPLHF.

The rearrangement links TRBV15 to TRBJ1-2; 9 positions agree with TRBD1. CDR3 length: 15 amino acids. CDR1 LNHNV and CDR2 YYDKDF come from the germline V gene (reference sequence). With 0 bases clipped from V and 5 bases from J, the junction kept 4 bases outside the gene matches. Written as DNA, the CDR3 is TGTGCCACCAGCAGAGATAGCGGACAGGGGTATGGCTACACCTTC. Protein: CATSRDSGQGYGYTF.

The J gene is TRBJ1-3, the V gene TRBV5-1; D is unresolved. V lost 5 bases and J lost 6, with 15 bases in between. CDR3 length: 14 residues. Per the germline V gene, CDR1 is SGHRS and CDR2 is YFSETQ. The CDR3 region has the DNA TGCGCCAGCAGGCTTCCCGGGAACGTAAACACCATATATTTT. Translated: CASRLPGNVNTIYF.

The genes are TRBV5-1 and TRBJ1-5; a weak D match, TRBD1 (6 bases). Germline V gene lookup returns CDR1 SGHRS and CDR2 YFSETQ. The V and J ends lost 0 bases and 6 bases respectively, with 13 bases between them. The CDR3 totals 15 residues. In DNA, the CDR3 is TGCGCCAGCAGCTTGGGCGGGGGCAACGGTCAGCCCCAGCATTTT. Protein product: CASSLGGGNGQPQHF.

The chain combines TRBV5-1 with TRBJ1-2, with D perhaps TRBD1 (5 bases). V was shortened by 6 bases and J by 3 bases, with 9 bases between the two germline ends. CDR1 and CDR2 from the germline V gene are SGHRS and YFSETQ. This CDR3 contains 12 residues. The CDR3 region is CASTGGDYGYTF. In DNA, the CDR3 is TGCGCCAGCACGGGGGGAGACTATGGCTACACCTTC. Full variable domain (rest looked up from reference TRBV5-1 and TRBJ1-2): KAGVTQTPRYLIKTRGQQVTLSCSPISGHRSVSWYQQTPGQGLQFLFEYFSETQRNKGNFPGRFSGRQFSNSRSEMNVSTLELGDSALYLCASTGGDYGYTFGSGTRLTVV.

The V gene is TRBV5-4, the J gene TRBJ1-1; no firm D call. Germline values: CDR1 SGHNT, CDR2 YYREEE (reference sequence). V was cut by 0 bases and J by 0 bases, with 9 bases left in between. This CDR3 is 15 amino acids long. Here the CDR3 DNA reads TGTGCCAGCAGCTTGGGAGGGATCATGAACACTGAAGCTTTCTTT. Its protein is CASSLGGIMNTEAFF.

This chain joins TRBV29-1 and TRBJ1-2; D is possibly TRBD1 (5 bases). V was clipped by 5 bases and J by 6 bases, with 13 bases between them. The CDR3 is 12 amino acids. CDR1 and CDR2 from the germline V gene are SQVTM and ANQGSEA. This chain's CDR3 is CSVSQGTHGYTF. CDR3 nucleotides: TGCAGCGTTTCTCAGGGAACCCATGGCTACACCTTC.

The chain recombines TRBV6-1 with TRBJ2-7; 8 bases agree with TRBD1. Trimming at V came to 8 bases and at J to 0 bases, leaving 0 bases not matched to a gene. The CDR3 is 12 amino acids. The germline gives CDR1 MNHNS, CDR2 SASEGT. CDR3 coding DNA: TGTGCCAGCGGACAGGGCTCCTACGAGCAGTACTTC. This sequence encodes CASGQGSYEQYF.

V is TRBV11-2 and J is TRBJ1-2; D is unclear. Germline V lookup: CDR1 SGHAT, CDR2 FQNNGV. V was clipped by 2 bases and J by 6 bases, with 10 bases between them. This CDR3 is built from 13 residues. In DNA, the CDR3 is TGTGCCAGCAGCTTAATGGGCATCAATGGCTACACCTTC. It codes for CASSLMGINGYTF.

The chain recombines TRBV6-1 with TRBJ2-5; D remains ambiguous. The tail of the sequence fits TRBJ2-7 better, so the J call may be wrong. The CDR3 sequence is 12 residues long. The germline gives CDR1 MNHNS, CDR2 SASEGT. In DNA, the CDR3 is TGTGCCAGCAGTGAATTCACCTACGAGCAGTACTTC. Amino acids: CASSEFTYEQYF.

V and J are TRBV18 and TRBJ1-2; tentative D call: TRBD1 (5 bases). Trimming shortened V by 2 bases and J by 0 bases, and 13 bases separated the two germline ends. The germline CDR1 and CDR2 sequences are KGHSH and LQKENI. The CDR3 contains 16 residues. CDR3 protein: CASSPSRTPPNYGYTF. For the CDR3, the DNA is TGTGCCAGCTCACCATCCCGGACACCTCCTAACTATGGCTACACCTTC.

The chain is built from TRBV28 and TRBJ1-5, with D tentatively TRBD1 (5 bases). The V end was cut by 2 bases, the J end by 5 bases, with 16 bases between. Germline CDR1 and CDR2: MDHEN and SYDVKM. CDR3 length equals 16 residues. This chain's CDR3 is CASSLGDDSPDQPQHF. CDR3 nucleotide sequence: TGTGCCAGCAGTTTAGGGGATGACAGTCCGGATCAGCCCCAGCATTTT.

The rearrangement uses TRBV6-6 and TRBJ1-4, with TRBD1 matching 7 bases. The CDR3 covers 13 residues. Trimming at V came to 5 bases and at J to 5 bases, leaving 2 bases not matched to a gene. Looked up from germline, CDR1 is MNHNY and CDR2 is SVGAGI (reference sequence). The CDR3: CASSRDSNEKLFF. The CDR3, as DNA: TGTGCCAGCAGTAGGGACAGCAATGAAAAACTGTTTTTT.

This sequence joins TRBV19 and TRBJ2-7; 9 nucleotides agree with TRBD1. J was trimmed by 5 bases and V by 5 bases; bases with no gene match: 10. The CDR3 has 15 amino acids. Germline assignment: CDR1 LNHDA and CDR2 SQIVND (reference sequence). This chain's CDR3 is CASSPRDRVFHEQYF. Here the CDR3 DNA reads TGTGCCAGTAGTCCCCGGGACAGGGTTTTCCACGAGCAGTACTTC. Combining the CDR3 with reference TRBV19 and TRBJ2-7 gives the whole variable domain DGGITQSPKYLFRKEGQNVTLSCEQNLNHDAMYWYRQDPGQGLRLIYYSQIVNDFQKGDIAEGYSVSREKKESFPLTVTSAQKNPTAFYLCASSPRDRVFHEQYFGPGTRLTVT.

This clone was detected once. For the CDR3, the DNA is TGTGCCAGCACCGCACTACGGGACTTGCCCTCCTACGAGCAGTACTTC. As protein: CASTALRDLPSYEQYF. The chain is built from TRBV28 and TRBJ2-7, with D tentatively TRBD2 (6 bases). The CDR3 sequence is 16 residues long. The germline V gene encodes CDR1 MDHEN and CDR2 SYDVKM. With 7 bases removed from V and 0 bases from J, the gap between germline ends came to 19 bases.

This clone was seen only a few times. This chain connects TRBV10-3 to TRBJ2-5, with 9 bases matching TRBD2. V trimming: 6 bases; J trimming: 2 bases; junction bases outside the gene matches: 16. Germline-derived CDR1 and CDR2 are ENHRY and SYGVKD. The CDR3 contains 18 residues. For the CDR3, the DNA is TGTGCCATCAGCAATCCCCCGGGAGTAGCGGGAGCGCAAGAGACCCAGTACTTC. Its protein product is CAISNPPGVAGAQETQYF.

The J gene is TRBJ2-1, the V gene TRBV6-6; TRBD2 agrees at 11 bases. This CDR3 comprises 15 residues. Germline-derived CDR1 and CDR2 are MNHNY and SVGAGI (reference sequence). The V segment lost 4 bases and the J segment 10 bases; nucleotides outside the gene matches: 9. The chain's CDR3 is CASSFSGGAQFEQFF. The CDR3 DNA reads as TGTGCCAGCAGTTTTAGCGGGGGGGCCCAGTTCGAGCAGTTCTTC.

The chain couples TRBV25-1 to TRBJ2-1; 10 nucleotides align to TRBD1. Trimming at V came to 3 bases and at J to 7 bases, leaving 12 bases not matched to a gene. CDR3 length equals 17 residues. CDR1 is MGHDK, CDR2 SYGVNS, per germline. DNA of the CDR3: TGTGCCAGCAGTGATCGATCCACCGGGACAGGGGTGAATGAGCAGTTCTTC. The encoded protein is CASSDRSTGTGVNEQFF.

This sequence joins TRBV12-5 and TRBJ1-5; 9 nucleotides match TRBD1. Trimming at V came to 0 bases and at J to 12 bases, leaving 12 bases not matched to a gene. Germline-derived CDR1 and CDR2 are LGHNT and FRNRAP. This CDR3 comprises 16 residues. CDR3 in DNA: TGTGCTAGTGGTTTGGTACAGGACAGGGGAGCTAAGGGCCAGCATTTT. Protein sequence: CASGLVQDRGAKGQHF.

This rearrangement joins TRBV11-1 to TRBJ1-6; weak D call: TRBD1 (5 bases). Germline V gene data show CDR1 as SGHAT and CDR2 as FQDESV (reference sequence). Trimming left V 4 bases short and J 5 bases short, with 9 bases between. CDR3 size: 14 residues. Here the CDR3 reads CASSYRGNNSPLHF. The CDR3 bases are TGTGCCAGCAGCTACCGGGGGAATAATTCACCCCTCCACTTT.